Listed below are T cell receptor beta chains from one sample, sequenced in a study of blood T cell repertoires in COVID-19. Some clones are missing from TCRdb's copy, which holds only in-frame ones; the method was immunoSEQ multiplex PCR. The table lists about 140,000 clones, about 88% of them singletons. The sample taken for sequencing was peripheral blood. These receptors were obtained from a human donor in a cohort sampled during active COVID-19. CDR3s include the opening cysteine and the closing phenylalanine or tryptophan. The order of the fields is V gene, D gene, J gene, CDR3 DNA, CDR3 protein. The D gene is left open where the match is weak.

v_call: TRBV10-2
d_call: NA
j_call: TRBJ2-6
cdr3_nt: TGCGCCAGCAGTGCTCCGGGGGCCAACGTCCTGACTTTC
cdr3_aa: CASSAPGANVLTF

v_call: TRBV28
d_call: NA
j_call: TRBJ1-2
cdr3_nt: TGTGCCAGCAGTATAAGCGGAGACCCTAACTATGGCTACACCTTC
cdr3_aa: CASSISGDPNYGYTF

v_call: TRBV20-1
d_call: NA
j_call: TRBJ2-7
cdr3_nt: TGCAGTGCTAGTGGACAGTCCTACGAGCAGTACTTC
cdr3_aa: CSASGQSYEQYF

v_call: TRBV11-2
d_call: NA
j_call: TRBJ1-5
cdr3_nt: TGTGCCAGCAGCTTTCAGGGCGATCAGCCCCAGCATTTT
cdr3_aa: CASSFQGDQPQHF

v_call: TRBV19
d_call: TRBD1
j_call: TRBJ2-5
cdr3_nt: TGTGCCAGCTCAGACAGGGGGGCGGATCAAGAGACCCAGTACTTC
cdr3_aa: CASSDRGADQETQYF

v_call: TRBV7-9
d_call: NA
j_call: TRBJ2-3
cdr3_nt: TGTGCCAGCAGCTTACAGGGGAACACAGATACGCAGTATTTT
cdr3_aa: CASSLQGNTDTQYF

v_call: TRBV28
d_call: TRBD2
j_call: TRBJ2-7
cdr3_nt: TGTGCCAGCAGCAAGACTAGCTACAGCGAGCAGTACTTC
cdr3_aa: CASSKTSYSEQYF

v_call: TRBV4-2
d_call: NA
j_call: TRBJ1-4
cdr3_nt: TGTGCCAGCAGCCAAGTGGAGGGACGGGCAACTAATGAAAAACTGTTTTTT
cdr3_aa: CASSQVEGRATNEKLFF

v_call: TRBV3-1/TRBV3-2
d_call: TRBD1
j_call: TRBJ2-1
cdr3_nt: TGTGCCAGCAGCCAAGGGACAGGGGGCAATGAGCAGTTCTTC
cdr3_aa: CASSQGTGGNEQFF

v_call: TRBV28
d_call: NA
j_call: TRBJ1-5
cdr3_nt: TGTGCCAGCAGTGCCCACAGAGTCCGCAATCAGCCCCAGCATTTT
cdr3_aa: CASSAHRVRNQPQHF